One and the same sample provided the 3 T cell receptor beta chains below, sequenced in a study of spatial heterogeneity in lung cancer. TCRdb independently ran MiXCR on the 5' RACE reads; one entry per CDR3 protein. The sample holds about 61,000 distinct CDR3 sequences, nearly 6.5% seen once. This sample's time point: sample taken at primary tumor resection. The material was PBMCs, obtained at surgery. These receptors all stem from a female donor with early-stage non-small cell lung cancer.

Concerning this clonotype itself: A clone one base away is much larger, so this may be a read error. The chain links TRBV19 to TRBJ2-2; the match to TRBD1 covers 11 bases. V lost 11 bases, J lost 6 bases, and 5 bases stayed unmatched. In germline, CDR1 is LNHDA, CDR2 SQIVND (reference sequence). This CDR3 comprises 13 residues. The CDR3 nucleotides read TGTGCCTCCCGGGACAGGGGGTCCGGGGAGCTGTTTTTT. Encoded protein: CASRDRGSGELFF. Full variable domain (outside the CDR3, taken from reference TRBV19 and TRBJ2-2): DGGITQSPKYLFRKEGQNVTLSCEQNLNHDAMYWYRQDPGQGLRLIYYSQIVNDFQKGDIAEGYSVSREKKESFPLTVTSAQKNPTAFYLCASRDRGSGELFFGEGSRLTVL.

The chain recombines TRBV11-3 with TRBJ2-2; D remains unclear. Germline V gene data show CDR1 as SGHNT and CDR2 as YENEEA. V lost 7 bases and J lost 5, with 11 bases in between. The CDR3 contains 13 residues. The CDR3 region is CASKQMGTGELFF. The DNA for the CDR3 is TGTGCCAGCAAGCAGATGGGAACCGGGGAGCTGTTTTTT.

V and J are TRBV7-3 and TRBJ2-5; TRBD1 aligns across 7 bases. The CDR3 contains 14 residues. CDR1 and CDR2 from the germline V gene are SGHTA and FQGTGA. The trim removed 5 bases at V and 4 bases at J, leaving 7 bases unmatched. CDR3 nucleotides: TGTGCCAGCAGCCCTCGGGACAGATTAGAGACCCAGTACTTC. This translates into CASSPRDRLETQYF.